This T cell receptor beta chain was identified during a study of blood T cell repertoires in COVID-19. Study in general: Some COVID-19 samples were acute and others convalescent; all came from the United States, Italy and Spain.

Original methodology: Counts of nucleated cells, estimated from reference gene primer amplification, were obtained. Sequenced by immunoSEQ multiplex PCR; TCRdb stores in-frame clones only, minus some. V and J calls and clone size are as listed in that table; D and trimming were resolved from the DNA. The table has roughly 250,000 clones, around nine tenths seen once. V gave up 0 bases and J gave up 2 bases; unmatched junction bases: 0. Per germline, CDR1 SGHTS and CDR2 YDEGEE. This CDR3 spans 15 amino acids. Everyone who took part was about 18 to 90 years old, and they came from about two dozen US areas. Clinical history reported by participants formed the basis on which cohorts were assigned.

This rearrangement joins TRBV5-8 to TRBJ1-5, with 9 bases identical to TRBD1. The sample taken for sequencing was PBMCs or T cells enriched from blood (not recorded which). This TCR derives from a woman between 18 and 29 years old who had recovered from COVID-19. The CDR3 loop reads CASSLGTGGNQPQHF. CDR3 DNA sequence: TGTGCCAGCAGCTTGGGGACAGGGGGCAATCAGCCCCAGCATTTT.